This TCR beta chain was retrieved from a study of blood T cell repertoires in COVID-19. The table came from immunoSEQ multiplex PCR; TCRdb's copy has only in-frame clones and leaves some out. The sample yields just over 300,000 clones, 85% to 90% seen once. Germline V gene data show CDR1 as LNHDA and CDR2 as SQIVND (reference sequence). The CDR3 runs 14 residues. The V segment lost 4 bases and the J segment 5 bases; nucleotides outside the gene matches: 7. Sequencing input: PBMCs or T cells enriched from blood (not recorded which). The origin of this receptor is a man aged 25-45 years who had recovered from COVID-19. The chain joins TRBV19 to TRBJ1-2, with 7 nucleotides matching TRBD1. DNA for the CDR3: TGTGCCAGTAGTAGAGGGGGCGGAAATTATGGCTACACCTTC. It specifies CASSRGGGNYGYTF.